The T cell receptor (beta chain) described here comes from a study of T cell repertoires and HLA-DP antigens. CD4+ T cells were isolated untouched, about 97.7% pure. TCRdb's table, derived via immunoSEQ multiplex PCR, lists solely in-frame clones and lacks some. The table records approximately 73,000 clones, about 80% of them present only once. As regards this clone: Its antigen is not identified.

The CDR3 runs to 13 residues. Germline V lookup: CDR1 MNHEY, CDR2 SMNVEV (reference sequence). V dropped 4 bases and J dropped 3 bases, with 10 bases sitting between them. This chain connects TRBV27 to TRBJ2-7; D gene uncertain. This TCR was recovered from a man aged 60 to 69 in good health and CMV-seronegative. Sequencing was carried out using CD4+ T cells from PBMCs. This chain's CDR3 is CASSSGSVYEQYF. CDR3 sequence (DNA): TGTGCCAGCAGTTCCGGGTCGGTCTACGAGCAGTACTTC.